These 26 T cell receptor beta chains were all obtained from the same sample, sequenced in a study of blood T cell repertoires in COVID-19. Method: immunoSEQ multiplex PCR; TCRdb's copy keeps in-frame clones and lacks some. The sample lists approximately 77,000 clones, roughly 85% seen once, with roughly 2% in the top ten. The sequenced sample consisted of peripheral blood. The receptors derive from a man in his thirties or forties with acute or convalescent COVID-19.

The chain links TRBV5-4 to TRBJ1-6; tentative D call: TRBD1 (5 bases). The germline gives CDR1 SGHNT, CDR2 YYREEE (reference sequence). V was clipped by 0 bases and J by 8 bases, with 15 bases between them. The CDR3 spans 16 residues. CDR3 nucleotides: TGTGCCAGCAGCTTGGCCAGCAGGGACTCTGATTCACCCCTCCACTTT. Translating gives CASSLASRDSDSPLHF.

The genes are TRBV19 and TRBJ1-4; D is undetermined. The V and J ends lost 7 bases and 10 bases respectively, with 19 bases between them. CDR1 LNHDA and CDR2 SQIVND come from the germline V gene (reference sequence). CDR3 size: 14 residues. The CDR3: CASTEVGWEGKLFF. CDR3 nucleotides: TGTGCCAGTACAGAGGTTGGTTGGGAGGGAAAACTGTTTTTT.

A single count supports this clone. The gene calls are TRBV2 and TRBJ2-4; 9 bases map to TRBD1. Trimming removed 6 bases from V and 6 bases from J; junction bases left unmatched: 6. The CDR3 runs to 14 residues. Germline lookup yields CDR1 SNHLY and CDR2 FYNNEI. The CDR3 DNA follows: TGTGCCAGCAGGGGGGACAGGGTGGGAAACATTCAGTACTTC. It encodes CASRGDRVGNIQYF.

This chain connects TRBV7-2 to TRBJ1-2; D not resolved. The ends were cut back, 1 base at V and 7 bases at J, with 13 bases in the middle. Germline loops: CDR1 SGHTA, CDR2 FQGNSA. The CDR3 is 14 residues long. The CDR3, as DNA: TGTGCCAGCAGCTTAGGATCGGGGAATCTTGGCTACACCTTC. The encoded protein is CASSLGSGNLGYTF.

The sample holds one count of this clone. The chain has TRBV18 and TRBJ1-6; 7 bases match TRBD1. The CDR3 extends over 15 amino acids. J gave up 9 bases and V 1 base, and 6 bases lay outside the gene matches. Looked up from germline, CDR1 is KGHSH and CDR2 is LQKENI. In DNA, the CDR3 is TGTGCCAGCTCACCACTCGAGGGGGCGCGTTCACCCCTCCACTTT. Translation: CASSPLEGARSPLHF.

The rearrangement joins TRBV11-2 to TRBJ2-1; the D is unclear. Germline-derived CDR1 and CDR2 are SGHAT and FQNNGV. CDR3 length: 12 amino acids. V was clipped by 4 bases and J by 6 bases, with 7 bases between them. CDR3 DNA: TGTGCCAGCAGCTCGTACTTCAATGAGCAGTTCTTC. It encodes CASSSYFNEQFF.

The chain links TRBV30 to TRBJ2-5; 8 positions match TRBD2. Germline loops: CDR1 GTSNPN, CDR2 SVGIG (reference sequence). The CDR3 is made up of 13 amino acids. Trimming cost V 2 bases and J 5 bases; bases outside gene matches: 4. The CDR3: CAWSQAGVETQYF. CDR3 nucleotide sequence: TGTGCCTGGAGTCAAGCGGGAGTGGAGACCCAGTACTTC.

The chain recombines TRBV6-1 with TRBJ1-5; D unresolved. The germline V gene encodes CDR1 MNHNS and CDR2 SASEGT. The V end was cut by 3 bases, the J end by 4 bases, with 19 bases between. The CDR3 is 17 amino acids. CDR3 nucleotide sequence: TGTGCCAGCAGTGACCCCGCGGGCGGACTCATGAATCAGCCCCAGCATTTT. Translated: CASSDPAGGLMNQPQHF.

V is TRBV30 and J is TRBJ1-2; 12 nucleotides line up with TRBD1. In germline, CDR1 is GTSNPN, CDR2 SVGIG (reference sequence). This CDR3 comprises 17 residues. Germline trimming cut 2 bases from V and 4 bases from J; bases unmatched to any gene: 11. CDR3: CAWSITGTGGGRYGYTF. Here the CDR3 DNA reads TGTGCCTGGAGTATTACCGGGACAGGGGGCGGACGCTATGGCTACACCTTC.

The gene calls are TRBV10-2 and TRBJ2-5, with D possibly being TRBD2 (7 bases). Trimming removed 10 bases at V and 5 bases at J, with 17 bases between. Germline V lookup: CDR1 WSHSY, CDR2 SAAADI. The CDR3 has 13 residues. The CDR3 sequence is CATRFGGRETQYF. The CDR3 DNA follows: TGCGCCACACGGTTCGGGGGGCGGGAGACCCAGTACTTC.

The chain uses TRBV6-1 and TRBJ1-1; TRBD1 matches at 8 bases. Germline loops: CDR1 MNHNS, CDR2 SASEGT. Trimming removed 2 bases from V and 4 bases from J; junction bases left unmatched: 3. The CDR3 spans 14 residues. The CDR3 nucleotides read TGTGCCAGCAGTGAACAGGGGGCGGGCACTGAAGCTTTCTTT. Translation gives CASSEQGAGTEAFF.

The chain carries TRBV27 and TRBJ2-7; the D gene is possibly TRBD2 (6 bases). CDR1 is MNHEY and CDR2 is SMNVEV in the germline V gene (reference sequence). The CDR3 totals 14 residues. Trimming removed 4 bases from V and 5 bases from J, with 15 bases in between. The CDR3 DNA reads TGTGCCAGCAGTTCCCGTGAAGCGGGCGACGAGCAGTACTTC. It translates to CASSSREAGDEQYF.

CDR3: CASSLVPDEKLFF. CDR3 in DNA: TGTGCCAGCAGCTTAGTTCCGGATGAAAAACTGTTTTTT. This chain uses TRBV7-9 with TRBJ1-4, with D hard to call. CDR3 size: 13 residues. The germline gives CDR1 SEHNR, CDR2 FQNEAQ (reference sequence). The ends were cut back, 1 base at V and 6 bases at J, with 6 bases in the middle.

This clone was counted a single time. The chain couples TRBV18 to TRBJ1-1, with 8 nucleotides matching TRBD1. Trimming at V came to 0 bases and at J to 2 bases, leaving 5 bases not matched to a gene. Germline loops: CDR1 KGHSH, CDR2 LQKENI. The CDR3 loop spans 16 amino acids. CDR3 bases: TGTGCCAGCTCACCACCCACAGGGGGTAGAAACACTGAAGCTTTCTTT. As protein: CASSPPTGGRNTEAFF.

This clone has more than one count but fewer than ten. CDR3 residues: CASSIPGGIAGGRADTQYF. For the CDR3, the DNA is TGTGCCAGCAGTATCCCCGGAGGGATAGCGGGGGGGCGCGCAGATACGCAGTATTTT. The rearrangement joins TRBV28 to TRBJ2-3, with 11 bases aligning to TRBD2. The CDR3 spans 19 residues. Germline V lookup: CDR1 MDHEN, CDR2 SYDVKM. The trim removed 5 bases at V and 4 bases at J, leaving 17 bases unmatched.

V usage is TRBV5-8 and J usage is TRBJ2-5, with D possibly matching TRBD2 (6 bases). V lost 0 bases, J lost 4 bases, and 16 bases lay in between. Germline lookup yields CDR1 SGHTS and CDR2 YDEGEE. The CDR3 has 16 residues. CDR3 DNA sequence: TGTGCCAGCAGCTTGGTGTTGATTGGGGGACTAGAGACCCAGTACTTC. Its protein product is CASSLVLIGGLETQYF.

This clone was counted a few times. The V gene is TRBV28, the J gene TRBJ1-4; 12 bases fit TRBD1. The CDR3 contains 16 residues. Germline V gene data show CDR1 as MDHEN and CDR2 as SYDVKM. The trim removed 4 bases at V and 7 bases at J, leaving 7 bases unmatched. Written as DNA, the CDR3 is TGTGCCAGCAGTTCCGGGACAGGGGGCTTCGCTGAAAAACTGTTTTTT. As protein: CASSSGTGGFAEKLFF.

V and J are TRBV7-2 and TRBJ1-2; D remains unclear. Trimming pared 2 bases from V and 8 bases from J, leaving 21 bases between. This CDR3 has 16 residues. Germline V gene lookup returns CDR1 SGHTA and CDR2 FQGNSA. CDR3 protein: CASSLNRQNDGRGYTF. CDR3 DNA sequence: TGTGCCAGCAGCTTAAACCGGCAGAACGATGGGCGAGGCTACACCTTC. Full variable domain (outside the CDR3, taken from reference TRBV7-2 and TRBJ1-2): GAGVSQSPSNKVTEKGKDVELRCDPISGHTALYWYRQSLGQGLEFLIYFQGNSAPDKSGLPSDRFSAERTGGSVSTLTIQRTQQEDSAVYLCASSLNRQNDGRGYTFGSGTRLTVV.

This sequence joins TRBV9 and TRBJ1-3; D not certain. V shed 4 bases and J shed 0 bases, with 14 bases lying between them. The CDR3 contains 16 residues. Germline V lookup: CDR1 SGDLS, CDR2 YYNGEE. CDR3 coding DNA: TGTGCCAGCAGCCTAGGTCCAACAACCTCTGGAAACACCATATATTTT. Translated, it gives CASSLGPTTSGNTIYF.

In its sample, this clone was seen a few times. The V call is TRBV30, the J call TRBJ1-5; D is unresolved. Germline assignment: CDR1 GTSNPN and CDR2 SVGIG (reference sequence). Trimming pared 3 bases from V and 5 bases from J, leaving 11 bases between. The CDR3 runs to 13 residues. DNA of the CDR3: TGTGCCTGGAGCACAGCTTCGGATCAGCCCCAGCATTTT. Protein product: CAWSTASDQPQHF.

DNA for the CDR3: TGTGCCAGCAGCTCGCGGACTAGCGGGAGGGCCGGAGATACGCAGTATTTT. Protein: CASSSRTSGRAGDTQYF. V gene TRBV5-6 combines with J gene TRBJ2-3, with TRBD2 identical over 15 bases. From germline, CDR1 is SGHDT and CDR2 YYEEEE. Losses at the gene ends were 3 bases for V and 5 bases for J; bases not matched to a gene: 7. This CDR3 contains 17 residues.

This clone has only a few counts. The chain uses TRBV18 and TRBJ2-1; tentatively, D is TRBD2 (7 bases). V lost 2 bases and J 15 bases, leaving 14 bases between the germline ends. CDR1 and CDR2 (germline): KGHSH, LQKENI. The CDR3 loop spans 12 amino acids. Here the CDR3 reads CASSPGGGALFF. CDR3 sequence (DNA): TGTGCCAGCTCACCAGGGGGGGGCGCTTTGTTCTTC.

The chain's CDR3 is CASSLLGEVDEQYF. The CDR3 DNA reads as TGTGCCAGCAGCCTCCTAGGGGAGGTAGACGAGCAGTACTTC. V gene TRBV7-2 combines with J gene TRBJ2-7, with a weak D call TRBD2 (6 bases). This CDR3 has 14 amino acids. Per germline, CDR1 SGHTA and CDR2 FQGNSA. The V gene lost 5 bases and the J gene lost 5 bases, with 16 bases spanning the gap.

The chain combines TRBV18 with TRBJ1-6; weak D call: TRBD1 (6 bases). Per the germline V gene, CDR1 is KGHSH and CDR2 is LQKENI. The CDR3 loop spans 16 amino acids. V was clipped by 6 bases and J by 3 bases, with 15 bases between them. The CDR3 nucleotides are TGTGCCAGCTCCCAAGAGACAGGCGGCTATAATTCACCCCTCCACTTT. Protein product: CASSQETGGYNSPLHF.

The chain links TRBV2 to TRBJ1-4; TRBD1 agrees at 8 bases. Germline values: CDR1 SNHLY, CDR2 FYNNEI. This CDR3 has 17 amino acids. J lost 6 bases, V lost 4 bases, and 13 bases had no gene match. CDR3 sequence: CASSGGGVRGHHEKLFF. DNA for the CDR3: TGTGCCAGCAGTGGCGGGGGAGTCAGGGGGCATCATGAAAAACTGTTTTTT.

The chain employs TRBV2 and TRBJ1-6, with D unresolved. In germline, CDR1 is SNHLY, CDR2 FYNNEI. The CDR3 runs to 15 residues. Trimming cost V 2 bases and J 8 bases, with 13 bases left between them. The CDR3 is CASSETTAGHSPLHF. The CDR3 coding sequence is TGTGCCAGCAGTGAAACTACCGCCGGTCATTCACCCCTCCACTTT.